This T cell receptor beta chain comes out of a study of T cell responses to AZD1222 COVID-19 vaccine. Method: immunoSEQ multiplex PCR; TCRdb's copy keeps in-frame clones and lacks some. The sample contains roughly 100,000 clones, about 89% of which appear only once. The sequence came from an adult in good health. Sequencing was performed on peripheral blood, taken on day 0 of AZD1222 vaccination.

CDR3 sequence reads: CASPKHRVRNEKLFF. CDR3 bases: TGTGCCAGCCCGAAACACAGGGTTAGAAATGAAAAACTGTTTTTT. The chain combines TRBV6-5 with TRBJ1-4; D possibly corresponds to TRBD1 (6 bases). Germline assignment: CDR1 MNHEY and CDR2 SVGAGI. The V and J ends lost 8 bases and 5 bases respectively, with 18 bases between them. The CDR3 extends over 15 amino acids.